Given below is one T cell receptor beta chain in context. What it recognizes is unknown. This specimen comes from a study of T cell responses to AZD1222 COVID-19 vaccine. The assay was immunoSEQ multiplex PCR, and TCRdb's table has in-frame clones only and misses some. The sample comprises 150,000 to 170,000 clones, around nine tenths of which are singletons, and over 15% rests with the top ten. This CDR3 has 16 amino acids. CDR1 and CDR2 (germline): SGHNT, YENEEA. Trimming took 0 bases from V and 10 from J; bases not matched to a gene: 14. Whole-study findings and limits: Nearly half of the spike-specific TCRs reportedly recognize variant regions that carry no mutations.

The chain carries TRBV11-3 and TRBJ1-1; 7 bases are shared with TRBD1. The sample was peripheral blood, taken on day 0 of AZD1222 vaccination. This clonotype was sampled from an adult in good health. The CDR3 is CASSLEAERGRRGAFF. The CDR3 DNA follows: TGTGCCAGCAGCTTAGAAGCGGAGAGGGGGCGGCGGGGAGCTTTCTTT.